This T cell receptor (beta chain) was found in a study of blood T cell dynamics during melanoma immunotherapy. Time point in this sample: pre-treatment baseline. TIE cells were CD3+ CD4- CD8+ CD45RA- CD45RO-high CD27- CCR7- memory T cells. The protocol was immunoSEQ multiplex PCR, while the TCRdb copy is restricted to in-frame clones and leaves out a portion. The data hold about 1,600 clones, with 73% observed a single time. This clone has just a few counts. The antigen remains undetermined. The length of the CDR3 is 13 residues. Trimming cost V 3 bases and J 1 base, with 6 bases left between them. Germline V lookup: CDR1 SGHVS, CDR2 FNYEAQ. Regarding the study as a whole: Immune-effector CD8+ cells best matched cell-free DNA CDR3 sequences and were most clonal.

The chain couples TRBV7-6 to TRBJ1-1; tentatively, D is TRBD1 (5 bases). This specimen was CD8+ T cells from blood, taken from a patient treated with checkpoint blockade. The TCR sequence derives from a human donor with melanoma. CDR3 protein: CASSFGGNTEAFF. The DNA of the CDR3 is TGTGCCAGCAGCTTCGGGGGGAACACTGAAGCTTTCTTT.